This TCR beta chain was documented in a study of blood T cells in healthy people across ages. Study-level points and caveats: Nothing was known about donor CMV status, and this possibly confounded expanded clonotype changes.

Isolated per sample were at least 6 million PBMCs. Each sample provided at least 5 micrograms of extracted total RNA. Details on this clonotype: Its antigen is unidentified.

Sample-barcoded 5' priming and a J-beta primer mix drove a second PCR of about 6 to 11 cycles. One entry per CDR3 protein results from TCRdb running MiXCR on the 5' RACE reads. The table shows roughly 680,000 distinct CDR3 sequences, with roughly 49% occurring only once. This TCR came from a woman aged 55-70 years in good health. Sequencing was done on a sample of blood.

In nucleotides, the CDR3 is TGTGCCAGCAGTATCCGGACAGGGCCCATGAACACTGAAGCTTTCTTT. Protein product: CASSIRTGPMNTEAFF. The rearrangement uses TRBV12-3 or TRBV12-4 and TRBJ1-1; 8 bases map to TRBD1. V lost 5 bases, J lost 0 bases, and 8 bases stayed unmatched. This CDR3 region has 16 residues.